This TCR beta chain derives from a study of T cells in Graves' hyperthyroidism and ophthalmopathy. The overall study: Peripheral blood was taken when the disease was first diagnosed, before any treatment began.

This clonotype is a singleton in its sample. A much larger clone lies a single base off, so this may be a read error. TCR beta CDR3 sequences were amplified from RNA transcripts. Using the HTBI primer set, a first-round RT-PCR was run on the TCR CDR3. MiXCR, applied by TCRdb to the multiplex PCR reads, yields one record per CDR3 protein. The sample lists about 710,000 distinct CDR3 sequences, around 15% occurring once. Sequencing input: blood. The sequence was collected from a man between 18 and 35 years old with Graves' hyperthyroidism.

CDR3 sequence (DNA): TGTGCCAGCAGTTTCAGGGGGCCTGCTCCCTACGGGCAGTACTTC. This translates into CASSFRGPAPYGQYF. This chain connects TRBV28 to TRBJ2-7; 8 nucleotides agree with TRBD1. The CDR3 loop spans 15 amino acids. CDR1 and CDR2 (germline): MDHEN, SYDVKM.